This TCR beta chain was sequenced for a study of T cells in narcolepsy. Study summary: Donors had narcolepsy type 1 or type 2, or were healthy controls.

Findings of the study overall: HCRT-specific and TRIB2-specific autoreactive clonotypes appeared among same-patient CSF and blood CD4+ clonotypes.

Using immunoSEQ multiplex PCR, the repertoire was profiled, and TCRdb retains in-frame clones only, with some absent. Here the sample spans approximately 26,000 clones, 81% being singletons. The CDR3 contains 14 residues. Looked up from germline, CDR1 is MNHEY and CDR2 is SMNVEV (reference sequence). V was shortened by 2 bases and J by 0 bases, with 5 bases between the two germline ends. As concerns this clone: No antigen is known for it.

Sequenced material: memory (CD45RA-) CD4+ T cells from blood. The gene calls are TRBV27 and TRBJ1-3; no clear D gene. This receptor was identified in a human donor in good health. CDR3 coding DNA: TGTGCCAGCAGTTTACGCCTCTCTGGAAACACCATATATTTT. This translates into CASSLRLSGNTIYF.